Below, 2 T cell receptor beta chains from the same sample are listed, as sequenced in a study of blood T cell repertoires in COVID-19 (TCRdb year 2020). Libraries came from the immunoSEQ multiplex PCR assay. As stored in TCRdb, this immuneACCESS dataset retains in-frame rearrangements with V and J assigned. A fraction of the clones does not appear; measured against another copy, unresolved V genes explain less than half of the discrepancy, and the remainder lacks a known reason. For this sample the table gives over 250,000 clones, of which around 90% were detected only once. About 3% of the sample lies in the top ten. Sequenced: PBMCs or T cells enriched from blood (not recorded which). These receptors were collected from a woman in her 50s who had recovered from COVID-19.

V is TRBV9 and J is TRBJ2-5; D gene unclear. Trimming took off 0 bases at V and 5 bases at J, with 8 bases between the two ends. Germline V lookup: CDR1 SGDLS, CDR2 YYNGEE. This CDR3 spans 13 amino acids. CDR3 nucleotides: TGTGCCAGCAGCGTAGCTACGCGGGAGACCCAGTACTTC. Translating it yields CASSVATRETQYF.

The V gene is TRBV7-2, the J gene TRBJ2-7, with D unresolved. Germline values: CDR1 SGHTA, CDR2 FQGNSA. The CDR3 spans 13 residues. Trimming pared 1 base from V and 4 bases from J, leaving 8 bases between. The CDR3: CASSLVSDYEQYF. The CDR3 DNA reads as TGTGCCAGCAGCTTAGTATCAGATTACGAGCAGTACTTC.